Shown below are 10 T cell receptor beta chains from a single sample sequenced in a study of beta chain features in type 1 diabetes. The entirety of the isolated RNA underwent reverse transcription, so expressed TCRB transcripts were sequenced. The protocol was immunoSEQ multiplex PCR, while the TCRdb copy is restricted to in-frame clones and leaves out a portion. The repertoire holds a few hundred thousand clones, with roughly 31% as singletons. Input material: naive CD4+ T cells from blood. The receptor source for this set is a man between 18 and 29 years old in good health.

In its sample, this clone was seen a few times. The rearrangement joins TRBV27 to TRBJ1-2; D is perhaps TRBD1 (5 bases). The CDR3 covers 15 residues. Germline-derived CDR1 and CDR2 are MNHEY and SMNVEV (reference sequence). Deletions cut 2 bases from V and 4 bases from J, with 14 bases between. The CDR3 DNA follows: TGTGCCAGCAGTTTAAAGGCAGGGTATGGCTATGGCTACACCTTC. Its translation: CASSLKAGYGYGYTF.

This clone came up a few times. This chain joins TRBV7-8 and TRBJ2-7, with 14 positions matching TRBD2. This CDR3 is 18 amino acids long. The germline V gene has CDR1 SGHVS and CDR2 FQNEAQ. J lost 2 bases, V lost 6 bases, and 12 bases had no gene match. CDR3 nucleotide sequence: TGTGCCAGCAGAAGAACCGGGACTAGCGGGAGTTGGACCTACGAGCAGTACTTC. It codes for CASRRTGTSGSWTYEQYF.

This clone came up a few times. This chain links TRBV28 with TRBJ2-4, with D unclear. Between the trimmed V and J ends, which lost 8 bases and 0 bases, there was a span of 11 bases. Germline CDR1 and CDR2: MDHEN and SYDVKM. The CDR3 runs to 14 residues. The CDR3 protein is CASQFGTAKNIQYF. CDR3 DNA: TGTGCCAGCCAATTCGGTACAGCCAAAAACATTCAGTACTTC. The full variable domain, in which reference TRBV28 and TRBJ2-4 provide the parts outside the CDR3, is DVKVTQSSRYLVKRTGEKVFLECVQDMDHENMFWYRQDPGLGLRLIYFSYDVKMKEKGDIPEGYSVSREKKERFSLILESASTNQTSMYLCASQFGTAKNIQYFGAGTRLSVL.

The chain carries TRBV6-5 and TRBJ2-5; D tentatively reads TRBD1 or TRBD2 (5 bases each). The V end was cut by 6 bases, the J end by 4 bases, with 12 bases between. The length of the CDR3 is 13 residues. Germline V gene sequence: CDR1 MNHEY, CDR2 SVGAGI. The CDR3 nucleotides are TGTGCCAGCAGCCGAGGGGTTTTAGAGACCCAGTACTTC. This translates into CASSRGVLETQYF.

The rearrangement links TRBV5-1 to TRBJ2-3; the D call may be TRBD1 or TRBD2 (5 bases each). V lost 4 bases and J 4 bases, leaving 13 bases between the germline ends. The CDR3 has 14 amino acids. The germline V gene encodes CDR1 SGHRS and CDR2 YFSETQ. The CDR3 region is CASSLSVGADTQYF. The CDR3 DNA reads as TGCGCCAGCAGCCTCTCGGTGGGGGCAGATACGCAGTATTTT.

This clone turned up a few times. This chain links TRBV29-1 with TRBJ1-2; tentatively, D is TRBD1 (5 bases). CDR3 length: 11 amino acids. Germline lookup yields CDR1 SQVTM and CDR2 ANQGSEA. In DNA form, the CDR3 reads TGCAGGCGACGGGGGGAAGGTGGCTACACCTTC. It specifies CRRRGEGGYTF.

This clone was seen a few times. CDR3 bases: TGTGCCAGCAGTAGGGGAACCCAGCAGTACTTC. This translates into CASSRGTQQYF. The genes are TRBV25-1 and TRBJ2-7; TRBD1 might be the D (5 bases). The ends were cut back, 5 bases at V and 8 bases at J, with 10 bases in the middle. This CDR3 region has 11 residues. Per the germline V gene, CDR1 is MGHDK and CDR2 is SYGVNS.

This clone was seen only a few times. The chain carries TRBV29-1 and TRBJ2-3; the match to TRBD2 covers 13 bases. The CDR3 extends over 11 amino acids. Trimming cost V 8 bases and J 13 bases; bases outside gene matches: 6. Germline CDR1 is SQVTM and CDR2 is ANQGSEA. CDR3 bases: TGCAGCATCGGACTAGCGGGAGTTAAGTATTTT. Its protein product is CSIGLAGVKYF.

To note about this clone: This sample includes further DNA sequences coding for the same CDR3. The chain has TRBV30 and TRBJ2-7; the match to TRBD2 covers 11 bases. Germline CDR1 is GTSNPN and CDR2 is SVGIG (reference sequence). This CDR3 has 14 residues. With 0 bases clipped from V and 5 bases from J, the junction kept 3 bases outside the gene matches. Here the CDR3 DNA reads TGTGCCTGGAGTGTACGACTAGCGGGACACGAGCAGTACTTC. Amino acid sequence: CAWSVRLAGHEQYF.

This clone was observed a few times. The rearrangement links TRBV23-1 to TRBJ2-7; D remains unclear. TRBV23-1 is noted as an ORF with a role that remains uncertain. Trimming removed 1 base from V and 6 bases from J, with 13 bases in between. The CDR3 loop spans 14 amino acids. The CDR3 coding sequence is TGCGCCAGCAGTCAATTGCACAGAACGGGCGAGCAGTACTTC. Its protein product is CASSQLHRTGEQYF.